The 13 T cell receptor beta chains listed next were all sequenced from one sample in a study of T cell responses to AZD1222 COVID-19 vaccine. Here immunoSEQ multiplex PCR was the method, and the copy in TCRdb shows in-frame clones only, minus some. This table has tens of thousands of clones, over 75% appearing once. Source: peripheral blood, taken 28 days after the second AZD1222 dose. The receptors derive from an adult who received the AZD1222 COVID-19 vaccine.

This chain connects TRBV28 to TRBJ1-1; D uncertain. CDR1 and CDR2 from the germline V gene are MDHEN and SYDVKM. V lost 1 base and J lost 11, with 14 bases in between. The CDR3 sequence is 13 residues long. The CDR3 region has the DNA TGTGCCAGCAGTTTATCCAACCCTATCATGGCTTTCTTT. It is translated as CASSLSNPIMAFF.

V is TRBV2 and J is TRBJ1-1, with 7 bases identical to TRBD1. Looked up from germline, CDR1 is SNHLY and CDR2 is FYNNEI. The ends lost 6 bases at V and 8 bases at J; junction bases unmatched: 3. The CDR3 consists of 11 residues. Here the CDR3 DNA reads TGTGCCAGCAGGGGGACAGCCGAAGCTTTCTTT. The encoded protein is CASRGTAEAFF.

CDR3 sequence reads: CASSYGQGISEAFF. In DNA form, the CDR3 reads TGTGCCAGCAGCTACGGACAGGGAATATCTGAAGCTTTCTTT. The rearrangement joins TRBV7-9 to TRBJ1-1, with TRBD1 matching 8 bases. Germline V lookup: CDR1 SEHNR, CDR2 FQNEAQ (reference sequence). This CDR3 is built from 14 residues. The V segment lost 4 bases and the J segment 6 bases; nucleotides outside the gene matches: 7. The complete variable domain, with remaining parts taken from reference TRBV7-9 and TRBJ1-1, reads DTGVSQNPRHKITKRGQNVTFRCDPISEHNRLYWYRQTLGQGPEFLTYFQNEAQLEKSRLLSDRFSAERPKGSFSTLEIQRTEQGDSAMYLCASSYGQGISEAFFGQGTRLTVV.

CDR3 bases: TGTGCCAGCAGCTTAGCCAGCGGGGGGAACGAGCAGTACTTC. Residues: CASSLASGGNEQYF. The rearrangement uses TRBV7-2 and TRBJ2-7; 9 nucleotides line up with TRBD2. The germline gives CDR1 SGHTA, CDR2 FQGNSA. The length of the CDR3 is 14 residues. J was trimmed by 5 bases and V by 0 bases; bases with no gene match: 2.

The chain uses TRBV19 and TRBJ1-5; D might be TRBD1 (5 bases). Per the germline V gene, CDR1 is LNHDA and CDR2 is SQIVND (reference sequence). V dropped 5 bases and J dropped 5 bases, with 10 bases sitting between them. The CDR3 covers 13 residues. The CDR3 sequence is CASSHDSHQPQHF. The CDR3 DNA reads TGTGCCAGTAGTCACGACAGCCATCAGCCCCAGCATTTT.

This clone was counted between two and nine times. The rearrangement joins TRBV7-3 to TRBJ2-1; no reliable D call. Per the germline V gene, CDR1 is SGHTA and CDR2 is FQGTGA. The CDR3 loop spans 14 amino acids. V dropped 2 bases and J dropped 7 bases, with 12 bases sitting between them. CDR3 in amino acids: CASSLGFEGNEQFF. The CDR3 nucleotides are TGTGCCAGCAGCTTAGGGTTCGAAGGAAATGAGCAGTTCTTC.

This chain connects TRBV4-2 to TRBJ1-5; possibly TRBD1 for D (6 bases). V was clipped by 0 bases and J by 6 bases, with 12 bases between them. The CDR3 runs to 15 residues. Germline CDR1 is LGHNA and CDR2 is YNFKEQ. CDR3 protein: CASSQDTSGAQPQHF. The CDR3 DNA reads TGTGCCAGCAGCCAAGATACATCAGGGGCTCAGCCCCAGCATTTT.

The genes are TRBV5-3 and TRBJ1-3; 8 bases are shared with TRBD1. TRBV5-3 is an ORF for which the function is uncertain. With 4 bases clipped from V and 0 bases from J, the junction kept 6 bases outside the gene matches. The CDR3 is 16 residues long. The CDR3 sequence: CARSANRGSSGNTIYF. The CDR3, as DNA: TGTGCCAGAAGCGCGAACAGGGGGAGCTCTGGAAACACCATATATTTT.

The genes are TRBV14 and TRBJ1-2; D gene uncertain. V was shortened by 0 bases and J by 6 bases, with 8 bases between the two germline ends. The V gene's germline CDR1 is SGHDN and CDR2 FVKESK. This CDR3 has 13 amino acids. The CDR3 coding sequence is TGTGCCAGCAGCCAAGACCGTCAACATGGCTACACCTTC. Its translation is CASSQDRQHGYTF.

Points on this clone: This could be a read error, since a much larger clone is one nucleotide away. Other DNA sequences of this sample code for an identical CDR3. The gene calls are TRBV7-9 and TRBJ2-1; 12 bases map to TRBD2. The CDR3 loop spans 15 amino acids. V shed 6 bases, J shed 9 bases, and the junction held 9 bases outside the gene matches. Germline V CDR1 and CDR2: SEHNR, FQNEAQ (reference sequence). DNA for the CDR3: TGTGCCAGCAGTAACCTAGCGGGGGGGCCGGGTGAGCAGTTCTTC. It translates to CASSNLAGGPGEQFF.

The chain combines TRBV6-5 with TRBJ1-6; D uncertain. CDR3 length: 14 amino acids. In germline, CDR1 is MNHEY, CDR2 SVGAGI. V was trimmed by 2 bases and J by 10 bases, leaving 12 bases between them. The CDR3 DNA reads TGTGCCAGCAGTTACGGCCAGGTCGTATCACCCCTCCACTTT. It codes for CASSYGQVVSPLHF.

This chain links TRBV27 with TRBJ2-1; TRBD1 matches 12 bases. The CDR3 sequence is 15 residues long. Germline lookup yields CDR1 MNHEY and CDR2 SMNVEV (reference sequence). The junction had 12 bases not matched to a gene; V was cut back by 6 bases and J by 12 bases. The CDR3 DNA reads TGTGCCAGCAGCTTTATAGCCGGGACAGGGGGCGCGCAGTTCTTC. It encodes CASSFIAGTGGAQFF.

The chain has TRBV7-2 and TRBJ2-3; D gene unclear. Germline V CDR1 and CDR2: SGHTA, FQGNSA. This CDR3 has 13 amino acids. The ends were cut back, 3 bases at V and 1 base at J, with 5 bases in the middle. CDR3 nucleotide sequence: TGTGCCAGCAGCTTGTCTCGCACAGATACGCAGTATTTT. Encoded protein: CASSLSRTDTQYF. Filled out from reference TRBV7-2 and TRBJ2-3, the complete variable domain reads GAGVSQSPSNKVTEKGKDVELRCDPISGHTALYWYRQSLGQGLEFLIYFQGNSAPDKSGLPSDRFSAERTGGSVSTLTIQRTQQEDSAVYLCASSLSRTDTQYFGPGTRLTVL.